There are a few counts of the clone carrying this TCR beta chain. Its target is not known. The sample comes from a study of identical twins. Points from the study as a whole: Excess sharing by twins proved weaker in beta out-of-frame sequences. Out-of-frame sharing of TCR alpha in monozygotic twins was underestimated by models. The study drew conclusions from cross-sectional statistical analysis, not from following the same donors.

TCRdb recomputed calls from the 5' RACE reads with MiXCR, one row per CDR3 protein. The repertoire holds about 530,000 distinct CDR3 sequences, with approximately 20% as singletons. This same sample was also part of a study on yellow fever vaccine responses in identical twins. That report notes: Twins reportedly had a vaccine T cell response that seemed partly convergent, partly personalized.

The sequence was obtained from a woman younger than 35 in good health. The sample consisted of CD4+ T cells sorted from blood.

DNA of the CDR3: TGTGCCAGCAGCCCTGGGAGGAGTCCCTCTTTTTTT. Its translation: CASSPGRSPSFF. V usage is TRBV28 and J usage is TRBJ1-4; no definite D call. CDR3 length equals 12 residues. Looked up from germline, CDR1 is MDHEN and CDR2 is SYDVKM. Trimming cost V 6 bases and J 17 bases, with 19 bases left between them.